The 4 T cell receptor beta chains below come from one sample, sequenced in a study of blood T cell repertoires in COVID-19. Sequencing used immunoSEQ multiplex PCR; TCRdb keeps in-frame clones, though not all of them. This table holds about 270,000 clones, approximately 86% found once. The material sequenced was peripheral blood. These receptors came from a man aged 40-49 years with active or convalescent COVID-19.

This rearrangement joins TRBV24-1 to TRBJ1-3, with 8 bases aligning to TRBD1. CDR1 KGHDR and CDR2 SFDVKD come from the germline V gene. J was trimmed by 8 bases and V by 7 bases; bases with no gene match: 6. The CDR3 consists of 13 residues. The CDR3: CATRDRDGDTIYF. The CDR3 nucleotides read TGTGCCACCAGGGACAGGGATGGTGACACCATATATTTT.

This chain connects TRBV9 to TRBJ2-1; the match to TRBD2 covers 7 bases. The CDR3 spans 14 residues. Germline lookup yields CDR1 SGDLS and CDR2 YYNGEE. V trimming: 0 bases; J trimming: 4 bases; junction bases outside the gene matches: 1. CDR3 in DNA: TGTGCCAGCAGCGTAGGGGGAGGGTACAATGAGCAGTTCTTC. It codes for CASSVGGGYNEQFF. Full variable domain (remainder filled in from reference TRBV9 and TRBJ2-1): DSGVTQTPKHLITATGQRVTLRCSPRSGDLSVYWYQQSLDQGLQFLIQYYNGEERAKGNILERFSAQQFPDLHSELNLSSLELGDSALYFCASSVGGGYNEQFFGPGTRLTVL.

The genes are TRBV5-1 and TRBJ1-2; possible D gene TRBD1, 6 bases. The CDR3 runs to 16 residues. CDR1 is SGHRS, CDR2 YFSETQ, per germline. The germline V and J ends were trimmed by 4 bases and 6 bases, with 22 bases remaining between them. CDR3 protein: CASSASRQVGLDGYTF. The CDR3 DNA sequence: TGCGCCAGCAGCGCCTCTCGACAGGTGGGGCTTGATGGCTACACCTTC.

This clone showed up just once. The chain links TRBV29-1 to TRBJ2-2; 7 nucleotides agree with TRBD1. CDR1 is SQVTM and CDR2 is ANQGSEA in the germline V gene. The length of the CDR3 is 13 residues. Trimming at V came to 6 bases and at J to 5 bases, leaving 6 bases not matched to a gene. The CDR3 sequence: CSVSSTGTGELFF. CDR3 DNA: TGCAGCGTATCCTCGACAGGGACCGGGGAGCTGTTTTTT.